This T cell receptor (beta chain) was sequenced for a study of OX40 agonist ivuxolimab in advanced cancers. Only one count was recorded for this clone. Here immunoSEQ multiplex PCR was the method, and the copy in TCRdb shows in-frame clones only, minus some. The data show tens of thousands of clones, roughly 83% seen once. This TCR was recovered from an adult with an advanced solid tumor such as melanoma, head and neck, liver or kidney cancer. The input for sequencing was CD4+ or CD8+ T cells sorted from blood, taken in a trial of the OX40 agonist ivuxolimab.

CDR3 sequence: CASSMDRGSSYEQYF. The CDR3 DNA is TGTGCCAGCAGCATGGACAGGGGAAGCTCCTACGAGCAGTACTTC. The chain has TRBV5-4 and TRBJ2-7, with TRBD1 identical over 9 bases. The CDR3 runs 15 residues. Germline V gene data show CDR1 as SGHNT and CDR2 as YYREEE (reference sequence). The trim removed 4 bases at V and 0 bases at J, leaving 5 bases unmatched.